Following are 9 T cell receptor beta chains from one sample sequenced in a study of blood T cell repertoires in COVID-19. TCRdb's table, derived via immunoSEQ multiplex PCR, lists solely in-frame clones and lacks some. This table holds approximately 160,000 clones, around 81% found once. Material: PBMCs or T cells enriched from blood (not recorded which). These receptors originate from a man aged 35-49 years who had recovered from COVID-19.

This chain connects TRBV7-3 to TRBJ2-1; TRBD2 might be the D (6 bases). The CDR3 is 13 residues long. V lost 3 bases, J lost 5 bases, and 8 bases lay in between. Germline V gene data show CDR1 as SGHTA and CDR2 as FQGTGA. The CDR3 sequence is CASSFGGDNEQFF. CDR3 sequence (DNA): TGTGCCAGCAGCTTTGGCGGGGACAATGAGCAGTTCTTC.

This sequence joins TRBV19 and TRBJ2-7; D is possibly TRBD1 (5 bases). Trimming removed 2 bases at V and 6 bases at J, with 14 bases between. Looked up from germline, CDR1 is LNHDA and CDR2 is SQIVND (reference sequence). The CDR3 covers 14 residues. The CDR3 DNA sequence: TGTGCCAGTAGTATACAGGGTATGGGAATCGAGCAGTACTTC. Translating it yields CASSIQGMGIEQYF.

J is TRBJ1-3 and V is TRBV7-8; D is perhaps TRBD1 (6 bases). V shed 5 bases and J shed 4 bases, with 15 bases lying between them. This CDR3 has 15 amino acids. The V gene's germline CDR1 is SGHVS and CDR2 FQNEAQ. The CDR3 sequence: CASSTDRSPGNTIYF. CDR3 nucleotides: TGTGCCAGCAGCACCGACAGGAGTCCGGGAAACACCATATATTTT.

The V call is TRBV10-3, the J call TRBJ2-1; 15 positions agree with TRBD2. This CDR3 contains 17 residues. CDR1 is ENHRY and CDR2 is SYGVKD in the germline V gene. With V trimmed by 2 bases and J by 7 bases, 6 bases remained unmatched. This CDR3 reads CAISERTSGGALNEQFF. CDR3 DNA: TGTGCCATCAGTGAGCGGACTAGCGGGGGGGCCTTGAATGAGCAGTTCTTC.

The chain uses TRBV10-3 and TRBJ2-3; TRBD1 aligns across 7 bases. The CDR3 loop spans 13 amino acids. Germline-derived CDR1 and CDR2 are ENHRY and SYGVKD. V lost 10 bases to trimming and J lost 0 bases; unmatched junction nucleotides: 4. CDR3 nucleotide sequence: TGTGCCAGCGGACAGGCCAGCACAGATACGCAGTATTTT. As protein: CASGQASTDTQYF.

The V call is TRBV6-5, the J call TRBJ2-2, with a possible D match to TRBD2 (6 bases). Trimming shortened V by 5 bases and J by 2 bases, and 9 bases separated the two germline ends. CDR3 size: 14 residues. Germline assignment: CDR1 MNHEY and CDR2 SVGAGI. The CDR3 is CASSSGLNTGELFF. The CDR3 coding sequence is TGTGCCAGCAGTAGCGGGTTAAACACCGGGGAGCTGTTTTTT.

The rearrangement links TRBV5-4 to TRBJ2-4, with D maybe TRBD2 (5 bases). CDR3 length: 14 amino acids. The ends were cut back, 0 bases at V and 12 bases at J, with 16 bases in the middle. In germline, CDR1 is SGHNT, CDR2 YYREEE (reference sequence). The CDR3 DNA reads as TGTGCCAGCAGCTTGGGAGCAGAGTGGGGAGATCAGTACTTC. Translation: CASSLGAEWGDQYF.

This chain joins TRBV7-9 and TRBJ1-4; a possible D gene is TRBD1 (5 bases). CDR1 SEHNR and CDR2 FQNEAQ come from the germline V gene (reference sequence). Trimming removed 2 bases at V and 8 bases at J, with 24 bases between. The CDR3 contains 18 residues. The CDR3: CASSLNWRPGQGNEKLFF. The CDR3, as DNA: TGTGCCAGCAGCTTAAACTGGCGACCTGGGCAGGGAAACGAAAAACTGTTTTTT.

This clone has just a few counts. This sequence joins TRBV4-1 and TRBJ1-3; D remains ambiguous. Germline loops: CDR1 MGHRA, CDR2 YSYEKL. V was clipped by 0 bases and J by 4 bases, with 10 bases between them. The CDR3 runs to 15 residues. DNA of the CDR3: TGCGCCAGCAGCCAAGATGGACCGGGAGGAAACACCATATATTTT. Amino acid sequence: CASSQDGPGGNTIYF.